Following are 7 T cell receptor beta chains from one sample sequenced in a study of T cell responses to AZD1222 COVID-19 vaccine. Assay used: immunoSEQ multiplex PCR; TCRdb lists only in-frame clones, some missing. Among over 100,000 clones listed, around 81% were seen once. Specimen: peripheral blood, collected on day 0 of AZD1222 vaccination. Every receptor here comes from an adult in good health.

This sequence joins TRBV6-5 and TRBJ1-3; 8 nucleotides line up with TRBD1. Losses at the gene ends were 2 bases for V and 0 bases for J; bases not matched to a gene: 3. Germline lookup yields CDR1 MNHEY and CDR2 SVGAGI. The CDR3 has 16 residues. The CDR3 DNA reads TGTGCCAGCAGTTACGGACAGGGAAACTCTGGAAACACCATATATTTT. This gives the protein CASSYGQGNSGNTIYF.

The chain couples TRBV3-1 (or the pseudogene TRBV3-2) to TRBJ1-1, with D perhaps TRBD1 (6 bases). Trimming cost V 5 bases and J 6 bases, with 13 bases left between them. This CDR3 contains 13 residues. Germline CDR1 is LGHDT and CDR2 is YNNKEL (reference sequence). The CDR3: CASSTTGSAEAFF. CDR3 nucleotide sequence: TGTGCCAGCAGCACTACAGGGAGCGCTGAAGCTTTCTTT.

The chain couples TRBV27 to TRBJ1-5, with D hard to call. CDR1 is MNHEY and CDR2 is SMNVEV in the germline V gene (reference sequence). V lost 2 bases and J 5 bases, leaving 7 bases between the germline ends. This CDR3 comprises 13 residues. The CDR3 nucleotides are TGTGCCAGCAGTTTAATCTCCGATCAGCCCCAGCATTTT. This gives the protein CASSLISDQPQHF.

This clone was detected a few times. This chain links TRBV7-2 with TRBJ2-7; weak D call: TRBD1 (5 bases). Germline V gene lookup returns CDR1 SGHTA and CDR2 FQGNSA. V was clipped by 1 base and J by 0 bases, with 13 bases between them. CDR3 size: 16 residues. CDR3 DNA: TGTGCCAGCAGCTTAGTGATGGGGCCCAGCTCCTACGAGCAGTACTTC. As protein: CASSLVMGPSSYEQYF. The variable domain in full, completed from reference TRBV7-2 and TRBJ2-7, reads GAGVSQSPSNKVTEKGKDVELRCDPISGHTALYWYRQSLGQGLEFLIYFQGNSAPDKSGLPSDRFSAERTGGSVSTLTIQRTQQEDSAVYLCASSLVMGPSSYEQYFGPGTRLTVT.

The CDR3 coding sequence is TGTGCCAGCAGTGAAATGGGACAACGTTCTGGAAACACCATATATTTT. Translated, it gives CASSEMGQRSGNTIYF. The chain couples TRBV2 to TRBJ1-3, with D perhaps TRBD1 (6 bases). Deletions cut 2 bases from V and 1 base from J, with 12 bases between. This CDR3 comprises 16 residues. CDR1 is SNHLY, CDR2 FYNNEI, per germline. Using reference TRBV2 and TRBJ1-3 for the parts outside the CDR3, the full variable domain is EPEVTQTPSHQVTQMGQEVILRCVPISNHLYFYWYRQILGQKVEFLVSFYNNEISEKSEIFDDQFSVERPDGSNFTLKIRSTKLEDSAMYFCASSEMGQRSGNTIYFGEGSWLTVV.

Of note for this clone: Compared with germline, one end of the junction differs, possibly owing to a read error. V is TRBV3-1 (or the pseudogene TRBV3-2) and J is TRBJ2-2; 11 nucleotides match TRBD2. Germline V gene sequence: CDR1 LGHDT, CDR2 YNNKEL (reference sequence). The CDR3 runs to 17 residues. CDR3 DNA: TGTGCCAGCAGCAAAGAGGGACTAGCGGCCGGGGGCGGGGAGCTGTTTTTT. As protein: CASSKEGLAAGGGELFF.

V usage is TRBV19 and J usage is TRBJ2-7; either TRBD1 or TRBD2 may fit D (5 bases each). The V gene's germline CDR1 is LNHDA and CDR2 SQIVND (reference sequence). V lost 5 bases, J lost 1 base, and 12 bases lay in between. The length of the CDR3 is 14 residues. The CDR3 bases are TGTGCCAGTAGTGCCCCGGGGCATTCCTACGAGCAGTACTTC. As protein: CASSAPGHSYEQYF.